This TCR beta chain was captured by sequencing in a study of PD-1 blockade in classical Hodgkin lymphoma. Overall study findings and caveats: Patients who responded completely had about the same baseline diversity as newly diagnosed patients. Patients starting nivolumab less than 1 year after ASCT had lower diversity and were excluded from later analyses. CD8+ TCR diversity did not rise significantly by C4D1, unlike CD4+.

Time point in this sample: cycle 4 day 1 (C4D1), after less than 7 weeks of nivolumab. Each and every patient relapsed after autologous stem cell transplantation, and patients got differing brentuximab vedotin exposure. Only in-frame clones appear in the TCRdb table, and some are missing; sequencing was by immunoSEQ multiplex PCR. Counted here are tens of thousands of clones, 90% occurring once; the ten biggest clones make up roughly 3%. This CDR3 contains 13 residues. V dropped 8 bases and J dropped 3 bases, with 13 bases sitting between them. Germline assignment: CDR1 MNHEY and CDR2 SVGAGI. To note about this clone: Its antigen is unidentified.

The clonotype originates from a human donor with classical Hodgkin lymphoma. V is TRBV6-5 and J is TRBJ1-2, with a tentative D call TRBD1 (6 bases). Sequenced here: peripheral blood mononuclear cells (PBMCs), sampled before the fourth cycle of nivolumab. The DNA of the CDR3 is TGTGCCAGCTCGAACGGGGGCTACTATGGCTACACCTTC. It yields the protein CASSNGGYYGYTF.